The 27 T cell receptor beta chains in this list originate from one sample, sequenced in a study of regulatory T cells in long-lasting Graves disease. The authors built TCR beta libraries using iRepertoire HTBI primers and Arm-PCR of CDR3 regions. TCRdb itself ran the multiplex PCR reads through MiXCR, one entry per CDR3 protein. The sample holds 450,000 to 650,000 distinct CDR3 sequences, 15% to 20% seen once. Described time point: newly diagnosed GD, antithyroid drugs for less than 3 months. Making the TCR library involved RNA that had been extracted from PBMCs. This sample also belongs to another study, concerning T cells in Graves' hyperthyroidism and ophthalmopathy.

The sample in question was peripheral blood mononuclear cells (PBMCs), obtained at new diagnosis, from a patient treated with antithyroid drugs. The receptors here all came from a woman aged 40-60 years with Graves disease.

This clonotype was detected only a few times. CDR3 in DNA: TGCGCCAGCAGCTTGGTCGCCTACGGGGAGCTGTTTTTT. Its protein product is CASSLVAYGELFF. The chain is built from TRBV5-1 and TRBJ2-2; the D is unclear. Trimming left V 0 bases short and J 7 bases short, with 7 bases between. This CDR3 spans 13 amino acids. CDR1 SGHRS and CDR2 YFSETQ come from the germline V gene.

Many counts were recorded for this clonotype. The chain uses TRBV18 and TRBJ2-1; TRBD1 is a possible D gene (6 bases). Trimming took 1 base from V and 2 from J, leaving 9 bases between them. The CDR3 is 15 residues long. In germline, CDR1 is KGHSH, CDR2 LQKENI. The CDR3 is CASSPLTGPYNEQFF. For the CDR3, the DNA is TGTGCCAGCTCACCACTGACAGGACCCTACAATGAGCAGTTCTTC. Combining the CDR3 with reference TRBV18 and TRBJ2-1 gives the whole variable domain NAGVMQNPRHLVRRRGQEARLRCSPMKGHSHVYWYRQLPEEGLKFMVYLQKENIIDESGMPKERFSAEFPKEGPSILRIQQVVRGDSAAYFCASSPLTGPYNEQFFGPGTRLTVL.

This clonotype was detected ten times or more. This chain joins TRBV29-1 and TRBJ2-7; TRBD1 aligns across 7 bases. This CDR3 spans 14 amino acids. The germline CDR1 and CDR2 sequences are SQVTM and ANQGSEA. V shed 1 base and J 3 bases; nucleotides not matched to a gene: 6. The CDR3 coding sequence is TGCAGCGTTGAAGGGACAGGAGAAAGCTACGAGCAGTACTTC. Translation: CSVEGTGESYEQYF.

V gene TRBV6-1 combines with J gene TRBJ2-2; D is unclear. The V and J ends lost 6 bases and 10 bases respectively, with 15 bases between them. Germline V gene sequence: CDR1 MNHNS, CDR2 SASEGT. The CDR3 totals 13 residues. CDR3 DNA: TGTGCCAGCAGGCAGAACGGGCCCGAGGAGCTGTTTTTT. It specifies CASRQNGPEELFF.

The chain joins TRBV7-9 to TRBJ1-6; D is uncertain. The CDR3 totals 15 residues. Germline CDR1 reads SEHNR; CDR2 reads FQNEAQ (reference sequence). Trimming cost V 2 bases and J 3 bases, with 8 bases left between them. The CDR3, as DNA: TGTGCCAGCAGCTTATCTTCCTACTATAATTCACCCCTCCACTTT. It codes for CASSLSSYYNSPLHF.

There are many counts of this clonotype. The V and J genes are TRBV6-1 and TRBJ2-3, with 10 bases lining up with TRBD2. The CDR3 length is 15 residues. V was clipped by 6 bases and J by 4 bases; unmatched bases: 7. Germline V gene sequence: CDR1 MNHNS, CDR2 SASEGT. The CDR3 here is CASSSGTSASDTQYF. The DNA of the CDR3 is TGTGCCAGCAGCTCCGGGACTAGCGCGTCAGATACGCAGTATTTT.

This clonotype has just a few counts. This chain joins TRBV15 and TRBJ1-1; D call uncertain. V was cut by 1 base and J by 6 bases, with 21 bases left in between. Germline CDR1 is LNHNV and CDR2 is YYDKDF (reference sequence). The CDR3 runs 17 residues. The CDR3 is CATSRVRLGMVMAEAFF. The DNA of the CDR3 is TGTGCCACCAGCAGAGTTCGTTTGGGGATGGTGATGGCTGAAGCTTTCTTT. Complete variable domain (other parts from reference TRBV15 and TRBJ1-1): DAMVIQNPRYQVTQFGKPVTLSCSQTLNHNVMYWYQQKSSQAPKLLFHYYDKDFNNEADTPDNFQSRRPNTSFCFLDIRSPGLGDTAMYLCATSRVRLGMVMAEAFFGQGTRLTVV.

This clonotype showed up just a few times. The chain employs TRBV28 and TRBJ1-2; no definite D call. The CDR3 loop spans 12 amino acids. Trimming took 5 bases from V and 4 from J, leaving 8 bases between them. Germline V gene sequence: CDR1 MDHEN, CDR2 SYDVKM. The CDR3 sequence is CASSPPAYGYTF. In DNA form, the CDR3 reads TGTGCCAGCAGTCCCCCGGCCTATGGCTACACCTTC.

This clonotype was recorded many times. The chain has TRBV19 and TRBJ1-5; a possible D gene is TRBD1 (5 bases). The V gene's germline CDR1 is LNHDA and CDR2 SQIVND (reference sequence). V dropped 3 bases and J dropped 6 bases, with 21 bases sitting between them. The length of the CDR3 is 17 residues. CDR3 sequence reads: CASSIGVRQGGSQPQHF. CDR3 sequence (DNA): TGTGCCAGTAGTATTGGTGTTCGGCAGGGTGGAAGTCAGCCCCAGCATTTT.

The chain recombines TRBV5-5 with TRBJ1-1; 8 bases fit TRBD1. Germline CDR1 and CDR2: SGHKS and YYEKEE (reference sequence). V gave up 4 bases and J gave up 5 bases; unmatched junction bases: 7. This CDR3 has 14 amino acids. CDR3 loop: CASSTDRGWTEAFF. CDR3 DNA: TGTGCCAGCAGCACCGACAGGGGATGGACTGAAGCTTTCTTT.

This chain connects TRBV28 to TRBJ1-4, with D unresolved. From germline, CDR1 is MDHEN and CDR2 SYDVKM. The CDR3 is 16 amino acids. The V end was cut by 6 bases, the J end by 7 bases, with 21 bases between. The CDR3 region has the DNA TGTGCCAGCAGCCCTGGTGCGTGGACCGCGACTGAAAAACTGTTTTTT. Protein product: CASSPGAWTATEKLFF.

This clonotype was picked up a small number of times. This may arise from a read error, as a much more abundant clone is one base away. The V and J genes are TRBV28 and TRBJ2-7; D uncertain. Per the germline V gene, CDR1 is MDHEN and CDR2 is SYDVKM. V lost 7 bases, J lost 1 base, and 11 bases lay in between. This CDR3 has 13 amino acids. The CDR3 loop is CASTPRQSYEQYF. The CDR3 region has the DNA TGTGCCAGCACCCCGAGGCAGTCCTACGAGCAGTACTTC.

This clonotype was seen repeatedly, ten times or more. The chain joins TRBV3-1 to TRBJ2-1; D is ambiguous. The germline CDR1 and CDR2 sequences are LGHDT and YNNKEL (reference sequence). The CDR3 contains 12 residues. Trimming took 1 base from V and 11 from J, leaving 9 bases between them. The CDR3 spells CASSQVGLKQFF. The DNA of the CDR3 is TGTGCCAGCAGCCAAGTGGGCCTCAAGCAGTTCTTC.

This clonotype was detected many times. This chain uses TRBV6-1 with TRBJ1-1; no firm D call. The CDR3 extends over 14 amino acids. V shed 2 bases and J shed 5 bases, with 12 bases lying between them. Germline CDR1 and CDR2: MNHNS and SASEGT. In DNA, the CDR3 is TGTGCCAGCAGTGAACTGGAAGGGAGGACTGAAGCTTTCTTT. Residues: CASSELEGRTEAFF.

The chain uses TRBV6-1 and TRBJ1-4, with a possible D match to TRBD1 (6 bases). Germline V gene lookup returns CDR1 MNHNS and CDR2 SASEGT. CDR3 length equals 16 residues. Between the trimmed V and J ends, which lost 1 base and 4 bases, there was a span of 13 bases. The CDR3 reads CASSEVGGEFNEKLFF. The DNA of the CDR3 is TGTGCCAGCAGTGAAGTAGGGGGGGAGTTTAATGAAAAACTGTTTTTT.

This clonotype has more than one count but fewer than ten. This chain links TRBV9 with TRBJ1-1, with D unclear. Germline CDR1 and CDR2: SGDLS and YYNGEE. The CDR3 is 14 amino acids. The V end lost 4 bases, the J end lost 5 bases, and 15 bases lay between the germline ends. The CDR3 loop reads CASSFSPLGTEAFF. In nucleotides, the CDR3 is TGTGCCAGCAGCTTTAGTCCCTTGGGGACTGAAGCTTTCTTT.

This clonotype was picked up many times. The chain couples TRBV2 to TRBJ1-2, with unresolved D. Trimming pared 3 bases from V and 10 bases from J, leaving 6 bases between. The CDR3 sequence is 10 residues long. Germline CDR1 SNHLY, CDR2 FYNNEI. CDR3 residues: CASSDRLYTF. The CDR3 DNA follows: TGTGCCAGCAGTGATAGGCTCTACACCTTC.

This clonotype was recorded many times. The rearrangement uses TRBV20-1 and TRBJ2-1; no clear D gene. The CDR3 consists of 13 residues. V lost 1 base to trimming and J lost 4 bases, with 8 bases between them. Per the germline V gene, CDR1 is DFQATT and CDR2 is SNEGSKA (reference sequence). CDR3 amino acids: CSARVGLYNEQFF. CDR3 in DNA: TGCAGTGCTAGAGTTGGGCTATACAATGAGCAGTTCTTC.

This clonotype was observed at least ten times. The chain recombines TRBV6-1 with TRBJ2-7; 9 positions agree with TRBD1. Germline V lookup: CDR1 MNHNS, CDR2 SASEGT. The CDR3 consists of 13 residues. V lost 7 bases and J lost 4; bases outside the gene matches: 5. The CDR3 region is CASTRTGEYEQYF. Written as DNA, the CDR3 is TGTGCCAGCACCAGGACAGGGGAGTACGAGCAGTACTTC.

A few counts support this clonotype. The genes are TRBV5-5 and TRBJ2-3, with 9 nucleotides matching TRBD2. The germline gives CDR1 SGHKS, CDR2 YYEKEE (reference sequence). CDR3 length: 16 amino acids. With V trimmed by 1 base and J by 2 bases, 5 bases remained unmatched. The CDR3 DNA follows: TGTGCCAGCAGCTTGTCCAGCGGGGGGACCACAGATACGCAGTATTTT. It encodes CASSLSSGGTTDTQYF. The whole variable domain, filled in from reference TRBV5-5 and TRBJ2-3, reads DAGVTQSPTHLIKTRGQQVTLRCSPISGHKSVSWYQQVLGQGPQFIFQYYEKEERGRGNFPDRFSARQFPNYSSELNVNALLLGDSALYLCASSLSSGGTTDTQYFGPGTRLTVL.

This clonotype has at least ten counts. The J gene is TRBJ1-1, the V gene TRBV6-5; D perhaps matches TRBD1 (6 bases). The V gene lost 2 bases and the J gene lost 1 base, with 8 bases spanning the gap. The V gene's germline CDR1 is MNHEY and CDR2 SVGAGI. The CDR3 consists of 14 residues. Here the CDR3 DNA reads TGTGCCAGCAGTTACGAGGGGGAGAACACTGAAGCTTTCTTT. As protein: CASSYEGENTEAFF.

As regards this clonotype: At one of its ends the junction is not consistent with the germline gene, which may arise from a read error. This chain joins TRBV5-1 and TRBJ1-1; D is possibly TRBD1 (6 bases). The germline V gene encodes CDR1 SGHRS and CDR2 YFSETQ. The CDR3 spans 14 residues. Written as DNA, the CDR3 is TGTGCCAGCAGCTTGGTGGACAGGAACACTGAAGCTTTCTTT. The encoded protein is CASSLVDRNTEAFF.

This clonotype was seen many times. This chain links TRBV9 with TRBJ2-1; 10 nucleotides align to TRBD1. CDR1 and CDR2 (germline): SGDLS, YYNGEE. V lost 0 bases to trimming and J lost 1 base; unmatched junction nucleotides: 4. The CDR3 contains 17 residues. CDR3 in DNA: TGTGCCAGCAGCGTAGGGACAGGGGGTCCTTCCTACAATGAGCAGTTCTTC. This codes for CASSVGTGGPSYNEQFF.

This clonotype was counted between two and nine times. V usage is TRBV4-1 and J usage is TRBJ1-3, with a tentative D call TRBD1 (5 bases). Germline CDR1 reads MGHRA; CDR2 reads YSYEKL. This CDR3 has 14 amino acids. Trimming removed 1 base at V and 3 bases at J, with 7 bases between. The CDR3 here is CASSQGGYGNTIYF. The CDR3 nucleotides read TGCGCCAGCAGCCAAGGGGGGTATGGAAACACCATATATTTT.

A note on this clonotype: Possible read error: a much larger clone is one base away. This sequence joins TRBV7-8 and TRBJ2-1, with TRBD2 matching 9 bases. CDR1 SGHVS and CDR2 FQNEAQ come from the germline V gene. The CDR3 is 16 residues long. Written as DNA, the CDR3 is TGTGCCAGCAGCTTACTAGCGGGGAGCCTCTACAATGAGCAGTCCTTC. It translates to CASSLLAGSLYNEQSF.

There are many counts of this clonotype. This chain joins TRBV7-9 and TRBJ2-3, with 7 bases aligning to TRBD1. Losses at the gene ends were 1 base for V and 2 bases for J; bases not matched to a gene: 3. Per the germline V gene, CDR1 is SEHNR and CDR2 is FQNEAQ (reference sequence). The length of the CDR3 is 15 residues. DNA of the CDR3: TGTGCCAGCAGCTTAGGCGGACAGGCCACAGATACGCAGTATTTT. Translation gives CASSLGGQATDTQYF.

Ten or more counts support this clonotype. In nucleotides, the CDR3 is TGTGCCAGCAGTCGCCCCACGGGGGGTAGGGGGTACACTGAAGCTTTCTTT. This gives the protein CASSRPTGGRGYTEAFF. The rearrangement links TRBV6-1 to TRBJ1-1, with a possible D match to TRBD1 (6 bases). V gave up 5 bases and J gave up 3 bases, with 22 bases separating them. CDR1 is MNHNS and CDR2 is SASEGT in the germline V gene. The CDR3 is 17 residues long.